This entry lists 27 T cell receptor beta chains sequenced from one sample in a study of technical replicates of blood from a handful of donors. Data came from immunoSEQ multiplex PCR; TCRdb stores just in-frame clones and leaves some out. Of 65,000 to 90,000 clones in the sample, around 90% are singletons; the top ten hold about 0.26%. Sequenced input: T cells isolated from PBMCs. The receptors come from a human donor in good health.

The V call is TRBV5-1, the J call TRBJ1-2; tentative D call: TRBD1 (6 bases). CDR3 length: 14 amino acids. Germline lookup yields CDR1 SGHRS and CDR2 YFSETQ. V lost 4 bases and J lost 3, with 13 bases in between. CDR3 sequence reads: CASSQGQGDYGYTF. In DNA form, the CDR3 reads TGCGCCAGCAGCCAGGGACAAGGAGACTATGGCTACACCTTC.

The chain is built from TRBV7-8 and TRBJ1-5; maybe TRBD1 (5 bases). Germline V gene data show CDR1 as SGHVS and CDR2 as FQNEAQ. Trimming shortened V by 2 bases and J by 6 bases, and 11 bases separated the two germline ends. The CDR3 length is 14 residues. The CDR3 DNA follows: TGTGCCAGCAGCTTACGGGGGGAGAGTCAGCCCCAGCATTTT. Its protein is CASSLRGESQPQHF.

The chain joins TRBV19 to TRBJ1-1; D not certain. The V end lost 10 bases, the J end lost 7 bases, and 22 bases lay between the germline ends. Per the germline V gene, CDR1 is LNHDA and CDR2 is SQIVND (reference sequence). The CDR3 totals 14 residues. In nucleotides, the CDR3 is TGTGCCACCTCCCCCAGGTCAGACCTCGTTGAAGCTTTCTTT. As protein: CATSPRSDLVEAFF.

The rearrangement links TRBV30 to TRBJ1-1; D possibly corresponds to TRBD1 (5 bases). The CDR3 runs to 12 residues. Germline values: CDR1 GTSNPN, CDR2 SVGIG (reference sequence). V gave up 3 bases and J gave up 1 base, with 6 bases separating them. The DNA for the CDR3 is TGTGCCTGGAGAGGGGCGAACACTGAAGCTTTCTTT. Translated, it gives CAWRGANTEAFF. The full variable domain, with the rest looked up from reference TRBV30 and TRBJ1-1, is SQTIHQWPATLVQPVGSPLSLECTVEGTSNPNLYWYRQAAGRGLQLLFYSVGIGQISSEVPQNLSASRPQDRQFILSSKKLLLSDSGFYLCAWRGANTEAFFGQGTRLTVV.

V usage is TRBV28 and J usage is TRBJ2-1, with TRBD2 matching over 12 bases. Per the germline V gene, CDR1 is MDHEN and CDR2 is SYDVKM. CDR3 size: 17 residues. V lost 5 bases, J lost 0 bases, and 5 bases stayed unmatched. In nucleotides, the CDR3 is TGTGCCAGCAGTGGACTAGCGGGGCCATTCTCCTACAATGAGCAGTTCTTC. Protein sequence: CASSGLAGPFSYNEQFF.

J is TRBJ2-7 and V is TRBV7-6; 11 bases fit TRBD1. The CDR3 is 16 residues long. The germline V gene has CDR1 SGHVS and CDR2 FNYEAQ. The ends lost 4 bases at V and 4 bases at J; junction bases unmatched: 9. Here the CDR3 DNA reads TGTGCCAGCAGCTCCTCCTTCCGGGACAGGGGGTACGAGCAGTACTTC. Protein product: CASSSSFRDRGYEQYF.

The V and J genes are TRBV29-1 and TRBJ1-1; tentative D call: TRBD1 (6 bases). The CDR3 sequence is 14 residues long. Between the trimmed V and J ends, which lost 7 bases and 7 bases, there was a span of 22 bases. Germline loops: CDR1 SQVTM, CDR2 ANQGSEA. The CDR3, as DNA: TGCAGCGGGAGTACACAGGGAGAGTGGGGTGAAGCTTTCTTT. It translates to CSGSTQGEWGEAFF.

The chain recombines TRBV19 with TRBJ2-3; D gene uncertain. Trimming removed 7 bases at V and 1 base at J, with 9 bases between. The germline CDR1 and CDR2 sequences are LNHDA and SQIVND (reference sequence). This CDR3 spans 13 amino acids. CDR3 DNA sequence: TGTGCCAGTACGAGTTTAGGCACAGATACGCAGTATTTT. Encoded protein: CASTSLGTDTQYF.

The V and J genes are TRBV4-1 and TRBJ2-7; D ambiguous. The germline V and J ends were trimmed by 0 bases and 6 bases, with 6 bases remaining between them. Germline CDR1 reads MGHRA; CDR2 reads YSYEKL. CDR3 length equals 12 residues. The CDR3: CASSQEIGEQYF. The DNA for the CDR3 is TGCGCCAGCAGCCAAGAAATCGGCGAGCAGTACTTC.

The chain uses TRBV7-9 and TRBJ1-6, with a tentative D call TRBD1 (6 bases). Trimming removed 1 base from V and 9 bases from J, with 13 bases in between. The CDR3 extends over 15 amino acids. CDR1 SEHNR and CDR2 FQNEAQ come from the germline V gene (reference sequence). CDR3 residues: CASSLGAGVSSPLHF. CDR3 sequence (DNA): TGTGCCAGCAGCTTAGGGGCAGGGGTTAGTTCACCCCTCCACTTT.

The gene calls are TRBV9 and TRBJ2-1, with 7 bases lining up with TRBD2. V lost 0 bases to trimming and J lost 1 base; unmatched junction nucleotides: 4. CDR3 length: 16 residues. Germline CDR1 SGDLS, CDR2 YYNGEE. The CDR3: CASSVAGGRSYNEQFF. The CDR3 DNA reads as TGTGCCAGCAGCGTAGCGGGGGGTCGTTCCTACAATGAGCAGTTCTTC.

This clone has just one count. The CDR3 loop reads CASRTSGTYNEQFF. CDR3 sequence (DNA): TGTGCCAGCCGGACTAGCGGGACCTACAATGAGCAGTTCTTC. The chain combines TRBV2 with TRBJ2-1, with TRBD2 identical over 12 bases. The CDR3 extends over 14 amino acids. CDR1 is SNHLY, CDR2 FYNNEI, per germline. After removal of 8 bases from V and 2 bases from J, the junction contained 1 base not matched to a gene.

The V call is TRBV4-1, the J call TRBJ1-2, with 7 bases matching TRBD1. Unmatched junction bases numbered 4, after V lost 1 base and J lost 5 bases. This CDR3 contains 14 residues. Germline CDR1 reads MGHRA; CDR2 reads YSYEKL. CDR3 amino acids: CASSQGRDRYGYTF. In nucleotides, the CDR3 is TGCGCCAGCAGCCAAGGGCGGGACAGATATGGCTACACCTTC.

The gene calls are TRBV18 and TRBJ2-6; 9 bases line up with TRBD1. In germline, CDR1 is KGHSH, CDR2 LQKENI. The V and J ends lost 3 bases and 2 bases, in that order; junction bases with no gene match: 8. The CDR3 extends over 18 amino acids. DNA of the CDR3: TGTGCCAGCTCACCCCTGCCGGGACAGGGAGCTGGGGCCAACGTCCTGACTTTC. The encoded protein is CASSPLPGQGAGANVLTF.

This chain uses TRBV28 with TRBJ1-1, with 7 bases lining up with TRBD1. Germline trimming cut 5 bases from V and 7 bases from J; bases unmatched to any gene: 7. The CDR3 extends over 13 amino acids. CDR1 and CDR2 from the germline V gene are MDHEN and SYDVKM. Here the CDR3 reads CASSPQGRHEAFF. DNA of the CDR3: TGTGCCAGCAGTCCACAGGGGCGTCATGAAGCTTTCTTT.

This chain connects TRBV2 to TRBJ2-1, with a weak D call TRBD2 (5 bases). The CDR3 runs 14 residues. Germline lookup yields CDR1 SNHLY and CDR2 FYNNEI. V was pared by 6 bases and J by 0 bases, with 9 bases between. The DNA of the CDR3 is TGTGCCAGCAGGAGCGGAGCCTCCTACAATGAGCAGTTCTTC. Amino acid sequence: CASRSGASYNEQFF.

The V and J genes are TRBV5-8 and TRBJ2-7; 9 bases align to TRBD2. This CDR3 region has 15 residues. The germline gives CDR1 SGHTS, CDR2 YDEGEE. J gave up 2 bases and V 4 bases, and 7 bases lay outside the gene matches. CDR3 coding DNA: TGTGCCAGCAGCCCCCTCGGGACTAGCCCCTACGAGCAGTACTTC. Amino acid sequence: CASSPLGTSPYEQYF.

The genes are TRBV6-1 and TRBJ1-2; D is unresolved. V shed 1 base and J shed 4 bases, with 19 bases lying between them. Germline-derived CDR1 and CDR2 are MNHNS and SASEGT. The CDR3 covers 17 residues. The CDR3 here is CASSEVYIESGFYGYTF. The CDR3 DNA is TGTGCCAGCAGTGAAGTCTACATCGAGAGCGGGTTCTATGGCTACACCTTC.

V is TRBV7-9 and J is TRBJ1-1; 10 bases agree with TRBD1. V was clipped by 6 bases and J by 5 bases; unmatched bases: 6. The V gene's germline CDR1 is SEHNR and CDR2 FQNEAQ (reference sequence). The CDR3 covers 14 residues. CDR3 DNA sequence: TGTGCCAGCAGACCGACAGGGGGCTTGACTGAAGCTTTCTTT. Translated: CASRPTGGLTEAFF.

The V call is TRBV5-4, the J call TRBJ2-6; D gene ambiguous. This CDR3 is built from 14 residues. V was trimmed by 0 bases and J by 2 bases, leaving 3 bases between them. CDR1 is SGHNT and CDR2 is YYREEE in the germline V gene (reference sequence). The CDR3 region has the DNA TGTGCCAGCAGCTTGGCGGCTGGGGCCAACGTCCTGACTTTC. Translated, it gives CASSLAAGANVLTF.

The rearrangement uses TRBV11-2 and TRBJ2-3; D remains ambiguous. Between the trimmed V and J ends, which lost 3 bases and 10 bases, there was a span of 32 bases. This CDR3 has 19 amino acids. CDR1 is SGHAT, CDR2 FQNNGV, per germline. The CDR3 loop reads CASSFDDEPTTRYRRAQYF. CDR3 coding DNA: TGTGCCAGCAGCTTCGATGACGAACCAACCACCCGTTATAGGAGAGCGCAGTATTTT.

This rearrangement joins TRBV19 to TRBJ2-1, with TRBD2 identical over 8 bases. The germline V gene encodes CDR1 LNHDA and CDR2 SQIVND (reference sequence). The V segment lost 10 bases and the J segment 6 bases; nucleotides outside the gene matches: 8. This CDR3 comprises 13 residues. CDR3 nucleotides: TGTGCCACCAGATCCGGGACTAGCAATGAGCAGTTCTTC. It translates to CATRSGTSNEQFF.

The chain combines TRBV6-5 with TRBJ1-1; tentative D call: TRBD1 (5 bases). The CDR3 sequence is 14 residues long. V lost 2 bases to trimming and J lost 5 bases, with 12 bases between them. Germline CDR1 reads MNHEY; CDR2 reads SVGAGI. CDR3 loop: CASSYPGRGTEAFF. CDR3 in DNA: TGTGCCAGCAGTTACCCAGGGCGGGGAACTGAAGCTTTCTTT.

The V gene is TRBV19, the J gene TRBJ2-1; possible D gene TRBD2, 6 bases. Germline-derived CDR1 and CDR2 are LNHDA and SQIVND (reference sequence). There are 13 residues in the CDR3. Trimming removed 3 bases at V and 7 bases at J, with 10 bases between. The DNA of the CDR3 is TGTGCCAGTAGTATTGGGGGGACGAATGAGCAGTTCTTC. As protein: CASSIGGTNEQFF.

The rearrangement links TRBV19 to TRBJ1-5, with 7 bases lining up with TRBD1. This CDR3 is 14 amino acids long. After removal of 4 bases from V and 6 bases from J, the junction contained 6 bases not matched to a gene. Per germline, CDR1 LNHDA and CDR2 SQIVND (reference sequence). The DNA of the CDR3 is TGTGCCAGTAGTACTCCGACAGGGAGTCAGCCCCAGCATTTT. Its protein is CASSTPTGSQPQHF.

The rearrangement uses TRBV9 and TRBJ2-5; tentative D call: TRBD1 (6 bases). The V and J ends lost 0 bases and 2 bases respectively, with 23 bases between them. CDR1 SGDLS and CDR2 YYNGEE come from the germline V gene. CDR3 length equals 19 residues. CDR3 loop: CASSVAEVRLGTTQETQYF. DNA for the CDR3: TGTGCCAGCAGCGTAGCTGAAGTTAGGTTGGGGACAACACAAGAGACCCAGTACTTC.

The J gene is TRBJ1-6, the V gene TRBV6-1; no firm D call. CDR1 is MNHNS and CDR2 is SASEGT in the germline V gene. The CDR3 runs to 16 residues. Between the trimmed V and J ends, which lost 2 bases and 0 bases, there was a span of 8 bases. CDR3 residues: CASSETGFSYNSPLHF. The CDR3 nucleotides are TGTGCCAGCAGTGAAACCGGGTTCTCCTATAATTCACCCCTCCACTTT.